This T cell receptor (beta chain) was captured by sequencing in a study of siplizumab effects on memory and regulatory T cells. General study results and limits: The alloresponse seemed to draw substantially on naive T cells, which appeared more diverse than memory cells.

On this clone itself: Its antigen is unidentified.

Libraries were prepared by immunoSEQ multiplex PCR; TCRdb keeps only in-frame clonotypes and omits some of them. There are 75,000 to 100,000 clones in the sample; around 94% occur only once, and around 0.3% lies in the top ten. The TCR comes from a human donor in good health. Sequenced: non-Treg CD4+ T cells sorted from blood.

CDR3 DNA sequence: TGTGCCATCAGGGATTCCGCGGGGGCTAGTCAGTATTTT. It translates to CAIRDSAGASQYF. This chain uses TRBV10-3 with TRBJ2-3; a possible D gene is TRBD2 (7 bases). CDR3 length equals 13 residues. With 6 bases removed from V and 12 bases from J, the gap between germline ends came to 19 bases. Germline V CDR1 and CDR2: ENHRY, SYGVKD.